The 28 T cell receptor beta chains listed next were all sequenced from one sample in a study of T-cell memory formation after mild COVID-19. TCRdb called the 5' RACE reads again in MiXCR, with one record for every CDR3 protein. The sample has roughly 600,000 distinct CDR3 sequences, roughly 18% seen once; the top ten hold 12%. Sequences were obtained from PBMCs or a T cell subset sorted from them (not recorded which). These receptors were taken from an adult woman who had mild COVID-19 (a few samples of this study predate the infection). Cell type and time point are not known.

The rearrangement joins TRBV15 to TRBJ2-2; 10 bases are a match to TRBD2. The CDR3 extends over 17 amino acids. Germline-derived CDR1 and CDR2 are LNHNV and YYDKDF (reference sequence). The V gene end was trimmed by 3 bases and the J gene end by 6 bases; junction bases not matched to a gene: 10. The CDR3 nucleotides are TGTGCCACCAGCAGGGACCAAGCGGGGGGGCGTTCCGGGGAGCTGTTTTTT. Translated: CATSRDQAGGRSGELFF.

The chain combines TRBV14 with TRBJ1-2; D remains ambiguous. The CDR3 is 19 residues long. The V end was cut by 2 bases, the J end by 0 bases, with 22 bases between. Per the germline V gene, CDR1 is SGHDN and CDR2 is FVKESK. Written as DNA, the CDR3 is TGTGCCAGCAGCCAACAATCCCTTGGCAGTTCGTTTGCTAACTATGGCTACACCTTC. Protein product: CASSQQSLGSSFANYGYTF.

The chain carries TRBV4-3 and TRBJ2-3; 10 nucleotides line up with TRBD1. The germline CDR1 and CDR2 sequences are LGHNA and YSLEER. Trimming removed 0 bases from V and 6 bases from J; junction bases left unmatched: 9. This CDR3 region has 17 residues. The CDR3 loop reads CASSQDLLTGGDDTQYF. CDR3 bases: TGCGCCAGCAGCCAAGATTTGTTGACAGGGGGCGACGATACGCAGTATTTT.

The chain's CDR3 is CATSVGQGNNQPQHF. The CDR3 bases are TGTGCCACCAGTGTGGGACAGGGAAACAATCAGCCCCAGCATTTT. V and J are TRBV24-1 and TRBJ1-5; 9 bases are shared with TRBD1. The CDR3 is 15 residues long. V was clipped by 5 bases and J by 3 bases; unmatched bases: 4. Germline-derived CDR1 and CDR2 are KGHDR and SFDVKD.

J is TRBJ2-4 and V is TRBV6-2 or TRBV6-3, with D unclear. V lost 5 bases and J lost 16, with 15 bases in between. Per the germline V gene, CDR1 is MNHEY and CDR2 is SVGEGT. The CDR3 has 11 residues. The CDR3 region has the DNA TGTGCCAGCAGTACGACCCTCCACCTCTACTTC. Amino acids: CASSTTLHLYF.

This clonotype came up a few times. The chain joins TRBV6-6 to TRBJ2-7, with TRBD2 as a possible D gene (7 bases). Germline CDR1 and CDR2: MNHNY and SVGAGI (reference sequence). The V end lost 7 bases, the J end lost 5 bases, and 24 bases lay between the germline ends. This CDR3 has 16 residues. The CDR3 coding sequence is TGTGCCAGCACCAAGGGGGGGGGCCCCAGCTGGAACGAGCAGTACTTC. This codes for CASTKGGGPSWNEQYF.

This rearrangement joins TRBV20-1 to TRBJ1-2; D is possibly TRBD1 (5 bases). Germline values: CDR1 DFQATT, CDR2 SNEGSKA (reference sequence). CDR3 length: 13 residues. V was shortened by 2 bases and J by 2 bases, with 9 bases between the two germline ends. The CDR3 DNA follows: TGCAGTGCTAGACAGGAGGGGAACTATGGCTACACCTTC. Its translation is CSARQEGNYGYTF.

The CDR3 region has the DNA TGTGCCAGCAGTTTAGGGGCAGGGGGATACTCCTACAATGAGCAGTTCTTC. Amino acids: CASSLGAGGYSYNEQFF. This rearrangement joins TRBV12-3 or TRBV12-4 to TRBJ2-1, with 7 bases matching TRBD1. This CDR3 is built from 17 residues. V lost 1 base to trimming and J lost 0 bases; unmatched junction nucleotides: 6.

This clonotype was observed a handful of times. The rearrangement links TRBV7-9 to TRBJ1-2; TRBD1 is a possible D gene (6 bases). The CDR3 is 13 amino acids. CDR1 is SEHNR and CDR2 is FQNEAQ in the germline V gene (reference sequence). The V and J ends lost 4 bases and 7 bases respectively, with 13 bases between them. For the CDR3, the DNA is TGTGCCAGCAGCTCCGACAGGCCCGGTGGCTACACCTTC. Encoded protein: CASSSDRPGGYTF.

This chain links TRBV7-8 with TRBJ2-1, with 7 bases lining up with TRBD2. The trim removed 7 bases at V and 0 bases at J, leaving 6 bases unmatched. Germline CDR1 and CDR2: SGHVS and FQNEAQ. The CDR3 loop spans 15 amino acids. The CDR3 region has the DNA TGTGCCAGCAACCTGAGGGACTACTCCTACAATGAGCAGTTCTTC. Protein: CASNLRDYSYNEQFF.

This chain links TRBV9 with TRBJ2-7; the match to TRBD2 covers 11 bases. Germline loops: CDR1 SGDLS, CDR2 YYNGEE. V shed 5 bases, J shed 1 base, and the junction held 11 bases outside the gene matches. This CDR3 has 17 amino acids. CDR3 residues: CASRRTSGSPPSYEQYF. The CDR3 DNA reads TGTGCCAGCAGGCGAACTAGCGGGAGCCCTCCGTCCTACGAGCAGTACTTC.

This clonotype was found a few times. The gene calls are TRBV4-1 and TRBJ2-3; 8 bases agree with TRBD2. The CDR3 contains 16 residues. V shed 4 bases, J shed 1 base, and the junction held 7 bases outside the gene matches. Germline V gene data show CDR1 as MGHRA and CDR2 as YSYEKL. CDR3 residues: CASSRTTSGGTDTQYF. CDR3 bases: TGCGCCAGCAGCCGAACAACTAGCGGTGGCACAGATACGCAGTATTTT.

This clonotype was counted many times. The chain couples TRBV5-1 to TRBJ2-5; D remains unclear. The CDR3 is 14 amino acids. Trimming took 4 bases from V and 0 from J, leaving 10 bases between them. Germline V gene sequence: CDR1 SGHRS, CDR2 YFSETQ. In DNA, the CDR3 is TGCGCCAGCAGCGTTCAAGGATACCAAGAGACCCAGTACTTC. Translation gives CASSVQGYQETQYF.

This chain connects TRBV20-1 to TRBJ2-7; D uncertain. The length of the CDR3 is 12 residues. Trimming took off 3 bases at V and 3 bases at J, with 9 bases between the two ends. Germline assignment: CDR1 DFQATT and CDR2 SNEGSKA (reference sequence). The CDR3 sequence: CSASETVYEQYF. The CDR3 DNA follows: TGCAGTGCTAGTGAAACAGTCTACGAGCAGTACTTC.

The chain couples TRBV11-2 to TRBJ2-1; 14 bases are a match to TRBD2. V dropped 5 bases and J dropped 2; count of bases not matched to a gene: 8. The CDR3 spans 18 residues. Germline V gene data show CDR1 as SGHAT and CDR2 as FQNNGV. In nucleotides, the CDR3 is TGTGCCAGCAGCGAGTACTTGGGACTAGCGGGAGCCTACAATGAGCAGTTCTTC. Residues: CASSEYLGLAGAYNEQFF. Full variable domain (outside the CDR3, taken from reference TRBV11-2 and TRBJ2-1): EAGVAQSPRYKIIEKRQSVAFWCNPISGHATLYWYQQILGQGPKLLIQFQNNGVVDDSQLPKDRFSAERLKGVDSTLKIQPAKLEDSAVYLCASSEYLGLAGAYNEQFFGPGTRLTVL.

This clonotype was detected only a few times. V and J are TRBV30 and TRBJ2-3; perhaps TRBD2 as D (6 bases). The CDR3 runs to 13 residues. The germline gives CDR1 GTSNPN, CDR2 SVGIG (reference sequence). The germline V and J ends were trimmed by 7 bases and 3 bases, with 14 bases remaining between them. The CDR3 DNA reads as TGTGCCTCGGATCGGGGACTGACAGATACGCAGTATTTT. Residues: CASDRGLTDTQYF.

This clonotype came up a few times. V gene TRBV5-1 combines with J gene TRBJ1-1; D ambiguous. V dropped 5 bases and J dropped 5 bases, with 19 bases sitting between them. This CDR3 spans 15 amino acids. CDR1 and CDR2 from the germline V gene are SGHRS and YFSETQ. CDR3 bases: TGCGCCAGCAGTAGGTATAACTCTCTAGGGACTGAAGCTTTCTTT. Translation gives CASSRYNSLGTEAFF.

The chain carries TRBV6-6 and TRBJ2-1; 10 bases are shared with TRBD2. Germline V lookup: CDR1 MNHNY, CDR2 SVGAGI (reference sequence). The V and J ends lost 6 bases and 3 bases, in that order; junction bases with no gene match: 5. This CDR3 has 15 amino acids. The CDR3 nucleotides are TGTGCCAGCAGACAACTAGCGGGACACTACAATGAGCAGTTCTTC. The encoded protein is CASRQLAGHYNEQFF.

This clonotype occurred a few times. The chain uses TRBV24-1 and TRBJ1-3, with 8 bases lining up with TRBD1. The CDR3 is 15 residues long. Looked up from germline, CDR1 is KGHDR and CDR2 is SFDVKD. The V segment lost 3 bases and the J segment 2 bases; nucleotides outside the gene matches: 2. As DNA, the CDR3 is TGTGCCACCAGTGATGCGACAGGGGCTGGAAACACCATATATTTT. It is translated as CATSDATGAGNTIYF.

This clonotype showed up just a few times. The V gene is TRBV6-1, the J gene TRBJ2-3; no definite D call. Per germline, CDR1 MNHNS and CDR2 SASEGT. Trimming pared 2 bases from V and 0 bases from J, leaving 9 bases between. This CDR3 is 15 amino acids long. The CDR3 sequence is CASSEPRLSTDTQYF. CDR3 DNA: TGTGCCAGCAGTGAACCTCGTCTCAGCACAGATACGCAGTATTTT.

The J gene is TRBJ1-4, the V gene TRBV20-1, with 11 bases fitting TRBD1. The CDR3 spans 16 residues. V was pared by 5 bases and J by 3 bases, with 8 bases of the junction left unmatched. Germline assignment: CDR1 DFQATT and CDR2 SNEGSKA (reference sequence). CDR3 in amino acids: CSAEDPDRGPNEKLFF. CDR3 nucleotides: TGCAGTGCTGAAGACCCGGACAGGGGGCCTAATGAAAAACTGTTTTTT.

The J gene is TRBJ2-7, the V gene TRBV4-2; D gene ambiguous. CDR1 and CDR2 from the germline V gene are LGHNA and YNFKEQ. Trimming shortened V by 0 bases and J by 3 bases, and 18 bases separated the two germline ends. The CDR3 consists of 17 residues. CDR3 DNA: TGTGCCAGCAGCCAAGATCTTTTTTTGGATCCAAACTACGAGCAGTACTTC. This encodes CASSQDLFLDPNYEQYF.

This chain uses TRBV6-2 or TRBV6-3 with TRBJ1-2; D not resolved. Germline CDR1 MNHEY, CDR2 SVGEGT. The V end was cut by 7 bases, the J end by 7 bases, with 7 bases between. This CDR3 spans 10 amino acids. CDR3 loop: CASKGSGYTF. DNA of the CDR3: TGTGCCAGCAAAGGTAGTGGCTACACCTTC.

The chain is built from TRBV5-1 and TRBJ1-2; 7 bases agree with TRBD1. Germline loops: CDR1 SGHRS, CDR2 YFSETQ. With 3 bases clipped from V and 4 bases from J, the junction kept 15 bases outside the gene matches. The CDR3 is 17 residues long. In DNA, the CDR3 is TGCGCCAGCAGCTGGTGGCCCCCAACAGGGGACGGCTATGGCTACACCTTC. Encoded protein: CASSWWPPTGDGYGYTF.

This rearrangement joins TRBV10-3 to TRBJ2-1; 9 bases line up with TRBD2. CDR1 and CDR2 from the germline V gene are ENHRY and SYGVKD. The CDR3 covers 16 residues. V was pared by 10 bases and J by 1 base, with 11 bases of the junction left unmatched. In DNA, the CDR3 is TGTGCCACCTGGTCGCGGGAGGGCCTATCCTACAATGAGCAGTTCTTC. Its protein is CATWSREGLSYNEQFF.

This clonotype was recorded a few times. This chain joins TRBV12-3 or TRBV12-4 and TRBJ1-2; tentative D call: TRBD1 (5 bases). This CDR3 contains 14 residues. Trimming shortened V by 2 bases and J by 6 bases, and 13 bases separated the two germline ends. CDR3 in amino acids: CASSLRGAPDGYTF. CDR3 sequence (DNA): TGTGCCAGCAGTTTACGAGGGGCCCCTGATGGCTACACCTTC.

This clonotype came up a few times. CDR3: CASSPPTTDTQYF. CDR3 nucleotide sequence: TGCGCCAGCAGCCCTCCAACCACAGATACGCAGTATTTT. V gene TRBV5-1 combines with J gene TRBJ2-3; D unresolved. From germline, CDR1 is SGHRS and CDR2 YFSETQ. The CDR3 length is 13 residues. The V and J ends lost 4 bases and 2 bases respectively, with 8 bases between them. Complete variable domain (other parts from reference TRBV5-1 and TRBJ2-3): KAGVTQTPRYLIKTRGQQVTLSCSPISGHRSVSWYQQTPGQGLQFLFEYFSETQRNKGNFPGRFSGRQFSNSRSEMNVSTLELGDSALYLCASSPPTTDTQYFGPGTRLTVL.

V and J are TRBV12-3 or TRBV12-4 and TRBJ2-5, with D perhaps matching TRBD1 or TRBD2 (5 bases each). The CDR3 sequence is 13 residues long. The ends were cut back, 7 bases at V and 5 bases at J, with 14 bases in the middle. The CDR3 bases are TGTGCCAGCAAGGGGCTAGCAGGGGAGACCCAGTACTTC. This sequence encodes CASKGLAGETQYF.